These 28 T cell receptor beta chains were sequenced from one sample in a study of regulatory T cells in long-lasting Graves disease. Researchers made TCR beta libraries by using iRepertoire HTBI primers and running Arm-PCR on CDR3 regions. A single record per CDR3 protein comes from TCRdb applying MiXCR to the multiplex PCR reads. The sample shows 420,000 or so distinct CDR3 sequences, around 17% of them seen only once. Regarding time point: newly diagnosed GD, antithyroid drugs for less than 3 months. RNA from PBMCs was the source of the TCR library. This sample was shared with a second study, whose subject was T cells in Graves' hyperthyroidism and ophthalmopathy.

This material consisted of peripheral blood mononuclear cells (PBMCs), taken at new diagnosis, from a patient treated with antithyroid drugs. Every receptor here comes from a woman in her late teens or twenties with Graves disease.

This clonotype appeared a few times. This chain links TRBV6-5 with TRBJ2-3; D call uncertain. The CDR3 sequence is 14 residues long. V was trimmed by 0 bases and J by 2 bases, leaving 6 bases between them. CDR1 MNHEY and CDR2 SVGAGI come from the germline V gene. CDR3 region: CASSYSISTDTQYF. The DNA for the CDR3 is TGTGCCAGCAGTTACTCAATTTCCACAGATACGCAGTATTTT.

The CDR3 sequence is CASSARTGSYNEQFF. The CDR3 DNA follows: TGTGCCAGCAGCGCCCGGACAGGTTCCTACAATGAGCAGTTCTTC. This chain joins TRBV9 and TRBJ2-1, with 7 nucleotides matching TRBD1. The junction had 4 bases not matched to a gene; V was cut back by 3 bases and J by 1 base. Germline CDR1 and CDR2: SGDLS and YYNGEE. The CDR3 runs to 15 residues.

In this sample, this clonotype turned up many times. This CDR3 is CASSLDRASTDTQYF. DNA of the CDR3: TGCGCCAGCAGCTTGGACAGGGCTAGCACAGATACGCAGTATTTT. The chain recombines TRBV5-1 with TRBJ2-3, with D possibly TRBD1 on 6 matching bases. The V gene's germline CDR1 is SGHRS and CDR2 YFSETQ. Trimming shortened V by 0 bases and J by 0 bases, and 8 bases separated the two germline ends. CDR3 size: 15 residues.

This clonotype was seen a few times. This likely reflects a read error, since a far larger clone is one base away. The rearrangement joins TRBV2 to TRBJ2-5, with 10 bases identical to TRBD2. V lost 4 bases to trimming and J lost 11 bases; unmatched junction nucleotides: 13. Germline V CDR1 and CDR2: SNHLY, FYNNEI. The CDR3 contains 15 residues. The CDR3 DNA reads TGTGCCAGCAGTGGGGGGACTAGCGTATACAATGAGCAGTACTTC. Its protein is CASSGGTSVYNEQYF.

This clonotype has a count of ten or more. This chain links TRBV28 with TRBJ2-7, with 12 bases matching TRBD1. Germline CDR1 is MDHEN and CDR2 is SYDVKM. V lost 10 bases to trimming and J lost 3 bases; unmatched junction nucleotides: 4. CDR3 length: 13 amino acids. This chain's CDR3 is CATRDRGLYEQYF. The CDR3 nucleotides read TGTGCCACCAGGGACAGGGGGCTCTACGAGCAGTACTTC.

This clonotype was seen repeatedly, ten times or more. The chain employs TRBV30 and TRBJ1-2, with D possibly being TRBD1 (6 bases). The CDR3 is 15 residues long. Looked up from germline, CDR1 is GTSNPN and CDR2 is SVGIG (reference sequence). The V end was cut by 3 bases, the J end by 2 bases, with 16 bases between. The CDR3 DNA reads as TGTGCCTGGAGGAGTGCCCACAGGGACAACTATGGCTACACCTTC. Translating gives CAWRSAHRDNYGYTF.

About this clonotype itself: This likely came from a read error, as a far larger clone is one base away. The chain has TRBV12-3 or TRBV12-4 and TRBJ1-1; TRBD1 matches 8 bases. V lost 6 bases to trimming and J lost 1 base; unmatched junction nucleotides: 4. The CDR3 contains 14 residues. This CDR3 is CASRWDRWNTEAFF. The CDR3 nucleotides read TGTGCCAGCAGATGGGACAGGTGGAACACTGAAGCTTTCTTT.

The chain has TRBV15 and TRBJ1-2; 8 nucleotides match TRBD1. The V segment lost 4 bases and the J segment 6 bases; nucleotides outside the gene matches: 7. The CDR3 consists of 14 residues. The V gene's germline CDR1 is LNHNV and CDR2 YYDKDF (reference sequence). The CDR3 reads CATSTNRGYNGYTF. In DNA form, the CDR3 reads TGTGCCACCAGCACGAACAGGGGGTACAATGGCTACACCTTC.

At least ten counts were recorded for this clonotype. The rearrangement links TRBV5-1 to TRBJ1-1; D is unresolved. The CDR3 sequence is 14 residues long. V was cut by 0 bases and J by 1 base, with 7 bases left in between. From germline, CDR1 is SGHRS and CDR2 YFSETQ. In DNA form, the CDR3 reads TGCGCCAGCAGCTTGGAACTGAAGAACACTGAAGCTTTCTTT. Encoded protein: CASSLELKNTEAFF.

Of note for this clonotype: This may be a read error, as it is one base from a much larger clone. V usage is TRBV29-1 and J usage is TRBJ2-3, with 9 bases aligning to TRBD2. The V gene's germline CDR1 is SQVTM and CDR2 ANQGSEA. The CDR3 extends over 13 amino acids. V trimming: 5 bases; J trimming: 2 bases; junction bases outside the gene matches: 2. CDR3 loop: CSVRGLATDTQYF. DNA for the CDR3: TGCAGCGTTCGGGGACTAGCCACAGATACGCAGTATTTT.

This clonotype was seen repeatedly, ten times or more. In nucleotides, the CDR3 is TGTGCCAGCAGCTTAGGCTGGGGCCCGAACACTGAAGCTTTCTTT. The encoded protein is CASSLGWGPNTEAFF. This chain connects TRBV11-3 to TRBJ1-1; perhaps TRBD1 as D (5 bases). The CDR3 is 15 residues long. Germline CDR1 is SGHNT and CDR2 is YENEEA. The V gene lost 1 base and the J gene lost 1 base, with 10 bases spanning the gap.

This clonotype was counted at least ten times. This CDR3 is CASKQRGGNVIEQYF. The CDR3 DNA sequence: TGTGCCAGCAAACAAAGGGGCGGGAACGTGATCGAGCAGTACTTC. This sequence joins TRBV27 and TRBJ2-7, with D perhaps matching TRBD2 (6 bases). The length of the CDR3 is 15 residues. V lost 7 bases, J lost 6 bases, and 22 bases lay in between. The germline CDR1 and CDR2 sequences are MNHEY and SMNVEV (reference sequence).

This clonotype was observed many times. CDR3 nucleotides: TGCAGTGCTAGTACTAGCGGGTACTCCTACGAGCAGTACTTC. Its translation is CSASTSGYSYEQYF. The rearrangement uses TRBV20-1 and TRBJ2-7, with 9 bases aligning to TRBD2. CDR3 length: 14 residues. V was pared by 3 bases and J by 0 bases, with 3 bases of the junction left unmatched. Germline CDR1 DFQATT, CDR2 SNEGSKA (reference sequence).

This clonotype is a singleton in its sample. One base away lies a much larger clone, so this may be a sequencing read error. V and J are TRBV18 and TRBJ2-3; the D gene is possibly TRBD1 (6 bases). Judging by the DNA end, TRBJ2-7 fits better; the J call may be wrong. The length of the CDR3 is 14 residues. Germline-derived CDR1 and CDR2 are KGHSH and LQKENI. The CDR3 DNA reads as TGTGCCAGCTCCACTACCACAGGGACGAATGAGCAGTACTTC. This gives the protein CASSTTTGTNEQYF.

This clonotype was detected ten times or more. The CDR3 DNA reads as TGTGCCAGCGGGAGGACAGAAATGAACACTGAAGCTTTCTTT. Translation: CASGRTEMNTEAFF. The rearrangement uses TRBV2 and TRBJ1-1, with TRBD1 as a possible D gene (6 bases). V was cut by 8 bases and J by 0 bases, with 13 bases left in between. In germline, CDR1 is SNHLY, CDR2 FYNNEI. CDR3 length equals 14 residues. Based on the CDR3 plus reference TRBV2 and TRBJ1-1, the full variable domain is EPEVTQTPSHQVTQMGQEVILRCVPISNHLYFYWYRQILGQKVEFLVSFYNNEISEKSEIFDDQFSVERPDGSNFTLKIRSTKLEDSAMYFCASGRTEMNTEAFFGQGTRLTVV.

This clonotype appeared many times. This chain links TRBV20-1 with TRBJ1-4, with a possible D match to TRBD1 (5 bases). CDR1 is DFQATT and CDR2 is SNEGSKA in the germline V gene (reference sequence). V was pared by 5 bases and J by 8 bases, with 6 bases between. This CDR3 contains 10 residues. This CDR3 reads CSARGEKLFF. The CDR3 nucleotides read TGCAGTGCTCGGGGGGAAAAACTGTTTTTT.

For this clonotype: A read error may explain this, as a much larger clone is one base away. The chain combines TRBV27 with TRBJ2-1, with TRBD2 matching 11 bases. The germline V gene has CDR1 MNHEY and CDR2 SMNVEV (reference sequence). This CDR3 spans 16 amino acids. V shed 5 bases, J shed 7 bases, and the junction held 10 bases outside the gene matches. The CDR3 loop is CASSDRSLAGGNEQFF. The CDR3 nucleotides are TGTGCCAGCAGTGATAGGTCGCTAGCGGGAGGTAATGAGCAGTTCTTC.

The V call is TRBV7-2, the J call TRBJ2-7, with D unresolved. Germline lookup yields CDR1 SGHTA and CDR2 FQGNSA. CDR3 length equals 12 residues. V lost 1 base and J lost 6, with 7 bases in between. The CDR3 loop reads CASSLDDGEQYF. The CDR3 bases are TGTGCCAGCAGCTTAGATGACGGCGAGCAGTACTTC.

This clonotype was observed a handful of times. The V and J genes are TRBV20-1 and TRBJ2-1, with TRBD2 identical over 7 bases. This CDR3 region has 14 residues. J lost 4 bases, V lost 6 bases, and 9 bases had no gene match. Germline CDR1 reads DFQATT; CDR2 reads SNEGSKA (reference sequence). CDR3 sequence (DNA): TGCAGTGCCCGGCGGGGGTTCCTGTACAATGAGCAGTTCTTC. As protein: CSARRGFLYNEQFF.

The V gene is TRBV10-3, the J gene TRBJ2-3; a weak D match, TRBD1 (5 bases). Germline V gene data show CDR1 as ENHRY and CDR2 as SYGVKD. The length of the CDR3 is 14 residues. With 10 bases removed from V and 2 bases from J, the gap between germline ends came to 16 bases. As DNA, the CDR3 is TGTGCCAGCGCGAGGCAGGGTCCCACAGATACGCAGTATTTT. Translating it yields CASARQGPTDTQYF.

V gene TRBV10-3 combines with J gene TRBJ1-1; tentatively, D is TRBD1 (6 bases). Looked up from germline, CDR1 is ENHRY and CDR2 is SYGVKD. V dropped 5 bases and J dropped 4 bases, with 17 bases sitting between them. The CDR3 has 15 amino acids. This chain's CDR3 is CAISKSEGGLTEAFF. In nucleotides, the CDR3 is TGTGCCATCAGTAAATCTGAGGGGGGGCTCACTGAAGCTTTCTTT.

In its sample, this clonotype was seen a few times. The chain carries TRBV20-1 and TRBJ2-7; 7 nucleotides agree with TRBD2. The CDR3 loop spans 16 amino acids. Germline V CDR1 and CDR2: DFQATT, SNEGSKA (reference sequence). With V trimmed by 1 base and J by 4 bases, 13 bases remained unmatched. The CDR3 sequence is CSARGGGRVRNYEQYF. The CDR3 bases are TGCAGTGCTAGAGGGGGGGGGAGGGTTCGAAATTACGAGCAGTACTTC.

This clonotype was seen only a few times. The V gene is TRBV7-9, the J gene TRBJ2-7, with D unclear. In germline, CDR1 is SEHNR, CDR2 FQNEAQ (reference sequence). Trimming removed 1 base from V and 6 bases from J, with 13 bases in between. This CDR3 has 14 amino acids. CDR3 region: CASSLGGGPGEQYF. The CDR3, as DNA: TGTGCCAGCAGCTTAGGCGGCGGACCAGGCGAGCAGTACTTC.

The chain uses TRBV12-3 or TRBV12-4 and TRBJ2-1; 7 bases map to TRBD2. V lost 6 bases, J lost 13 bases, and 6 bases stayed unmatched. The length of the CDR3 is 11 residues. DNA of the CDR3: TGTGCCAGCAGCAAACCGGGACTACAGTTCTTC. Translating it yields CASSKPGLQFF.

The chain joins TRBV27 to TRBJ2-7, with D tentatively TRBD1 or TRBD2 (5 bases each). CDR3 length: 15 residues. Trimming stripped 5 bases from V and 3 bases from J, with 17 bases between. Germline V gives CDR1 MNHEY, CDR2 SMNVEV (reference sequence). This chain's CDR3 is CASSARDVAGYEQYF. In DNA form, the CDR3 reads TGTGCCAGCAGTGCCAGGGATGTCGCGGGCTACGAGCAGTACTTC.

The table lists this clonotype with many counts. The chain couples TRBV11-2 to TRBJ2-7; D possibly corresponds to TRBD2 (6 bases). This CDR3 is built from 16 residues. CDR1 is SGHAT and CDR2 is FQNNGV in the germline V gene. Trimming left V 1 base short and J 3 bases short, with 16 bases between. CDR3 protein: CASSLGGLQDYYEQYF. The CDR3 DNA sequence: TGTGCCAGCAGCTTAGGGGGACTCCAAGACTACTACGAGCAGTACTTC.

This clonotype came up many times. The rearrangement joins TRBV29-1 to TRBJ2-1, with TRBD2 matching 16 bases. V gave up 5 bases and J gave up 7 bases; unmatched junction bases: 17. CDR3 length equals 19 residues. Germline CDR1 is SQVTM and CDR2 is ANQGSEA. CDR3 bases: TGCAGCGTTTTACTATTACCGGGACTAGCGGGAGGGCTAGGGAATGAGCAGTTCTTC. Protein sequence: CSVLLLPGLAGGLGNEQFF.

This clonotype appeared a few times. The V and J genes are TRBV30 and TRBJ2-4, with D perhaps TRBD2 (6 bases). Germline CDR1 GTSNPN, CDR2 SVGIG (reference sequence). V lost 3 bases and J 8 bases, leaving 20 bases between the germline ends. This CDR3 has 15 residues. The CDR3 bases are TGTGCCTGGAGCCCGGAGGGGCAGCCATACGACATTCAGTACTTC. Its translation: CAWSPEGQPYDIQYF.